The 16 T cell receptor beta chains below were found in one sample sequenced in a study of blood T cell repertoires in COVID-19 (dated by TCRdb to about 2020). Library preparation employed the immunoSEQ multiplex PCR assay. TCRdb took this table from immuneACCESS and kept in-frame rearrangements with V and J called. Such tables lack part of the clones; where checked against another copy, unresolved V genes explain under half of the gap, and the rest is unexplained. The sample table contains about 310,000 clones; only one count was recorded for around 87% of them. Of the sample, approximately 4.3% falls within the top ten clones. The material sequenced was PBMCs or T cells enriched from blood (not recorded which). The receptor set was obtained from a woman between 18 and 30 years old with acute COVID-19.

V gene TRBV28 combines with J gene TRBJ1-1; D remains unclear. CDR3 size: 13 residues. Germline-derived CDR1 and CDR2 are MDHEN and SYDVKM. V lost 6 bases and J lost 0, with 8 bases in between. CDR3 sequence: CASRLTLNTEAFF. As DNA, the CDR3 is TGTGCCAGCAGACTGACTCTGAACACTGAAGCTTTCTTT. The variable domain in full, with the rest retrieved from reference TRBV28 and TRBJ1-1, is DVKVTQSSRYLVKRTGEKVFLECVQDMDHENMFWYRQDPGLGLRLIYFSYDVKMKEKGDIPEGYSVSREKKERFSLILESASTNQTSMYLCASRLTLNTEAFFGQGTRLTVV.

The chain recombines TRBV10-3 with TRBJ2-1; TRBD2 aligns across 9 bases. V lost 2 bases and J lost 8; bases outside the gene matches: 7. The CDR3 is 15 amino acids. Per germline, CDR1 ENHRY and CDR2 SYGVKD. The CDR3 DNA reads as TGTGCCATCAGTGAGGGACCGGGACTAGCAGATGAGCAGTTCTTC. This gives the protein CAISEGPGLADEQFF.

The CDR3 sequence is CASSTGSVPQHF. CDR3 bases: TGTGCCAGCAGTACAGGGTCTGTACCCCAGCATTTT. This sequence joins TRBV28 and TRBJ1-5, with D possibly being TRBD1 (6 bases). Germline V gene sequence: CDR1 MDHEN, CDR2 SYDVKM. V was shortened by 5 bases and J by 10 bases, with 12 bases between the two germline ends. This CDR3 has 12 amino acids.

J is TRBJ1-4 and V is TRBV18; 8 bases match TRBD1. The V segment lost 6 bases and the J segment 8 bases; nucleotides outside the gene matches: 5. The CDR3 totals 13 residues. From germline, CDR1 is KGHSH and CDR2 LQKENI. CDR3 coding DNA: TGTGCCAGCTCCCAGGGGGCTGGCGAAAAACTGTTTTTT. Translation gives CASSQGAGEKLFF.

This chain uses TRBV7-9 with TRBJ1-3, with D tentatively TRBD1 (5 bases). The ends were cut back, 3 bases at V and 1 base at J, with 7 bases in the middle. This CDR3 contains 14 residues. Germline V gives CDR1 SEHNR, CDR2 FQNEAQ (reference sequence). CDR3 coding DNA: TGTGCCAGCAGCTTTCCAGGGTCTGGAAACACCATATATTTT. Translation: CASSFPGSGNTIYF.

The chain has TRBV10-1 and TRBJ2-1; D is unresolved. The CDR3 totals 13 residues. Germline lookup yields CDR1 WNHNN and CDR2 SYGVQD (reference sequence). Trimming removed 1 base from V and 8 bases from J, with 9 bases in between. The CDR3 region has the DNA TGCGCCAGCAGTGAGTTAGAGTTCCATGAGCAGTTCTTC. Amino acids: CASSELEFHEQFF.

The gene calls are TRBV28 and TRBJ1-1; D gene ambiguous. Trimming took off 3 bases at V and 1 base at J, with 9 bases between the two ends. CDR3 length: 14 residues. Germline V lookup: CDR1 MDHEN, CDR2 SYDVKM. DNA for the CDR3: TGTGCCAGCAGTTTTAACCACAGGAACACTGAAGCTTTCTTT. It translates to CASSFNHRNTEAFF. The full variable domain, completed using reference TRBV28 and TRBJ1-1, is DVKVTQSSRYLVKRTGEKVFLECVQDMDHENMFWYRQDPGLGLRLIYFSYDVKMKEKGDIPEGYSVSREKKERFSLILESASTNQTSMYLCASSFNHRNTEAFFGQGTRLTVV.

V is TRBV2 and J is TRBJ2-2; D unresolved. Deletions cut 2 bases from V and 6 bases from J, with 7 bases between. Per the germline V gene, CDR1 is SNHLY and CDR2 is FYNNEI. CDR3 length: 13 amino acids. The CDR3 spells CASSERVAGELFF. For the CDR3, the DNA is TGTGCCAGCAGTGAACGGGTAGCCGGGGAGCTGTTTTTT.

The table lists this clone with a count of one. V gene TRBV7-2 combines with J gene TRBJ2-2; D not resolved. The CDR3 spans 15 residues. Germline assignment: CDR1 SGHTA and CDR2 FQGNSA. The V end was cut by 5 bases, the J end by 4 bases, with 14 bases between. As DNA, the CDR3 is TGTGCCAGCAGCCTTTTGGGCCAGCTCACCGGGGAGCTGTTTTTT. The encoded protein is CASSLLGQLTGELFF.

The rearrangement joins TRBV7-2 to TRBJ2-2; TRBD1 might be the D (5 bases). This CDR3 region has 15 residues. Germline values: CDR1 SGHTA, CDR2 FQGNSA. Trimming shortened V by 0 bases and J by 5 bases, and 10 bases separated the two germline ends. Written as DNA, the CDR3 is TGTGCCAGCAGCTTAGCCTCCTCAGGGACCGGGGAGCTGTTTTTT. Its protein product is CASSLASSGTGELFF.

This clone was seen a single time. The chain joins TRBV25-1 to TRBJ1-2; D is perhaps TRBD1 (5 bases). The V gene's germline CDR1 is MGHDK and CDR2 SYGVNS. V lost 2 bases and J lost 4, with 14 bases in between. This CDR3 has 15 residues. Written as DNA, the CDR3 is TGTGCCAGCAGTGAACAGGGTCCCCTCTCCTATGGCTACACCTTC. Translating gives CASSEQGPLSYGYTF.

This clone was detected once. The chain couples TRBV5-1 to TRBJ1-1, with 8 nucleotides matching TRBD1. Germline assignment: CDR1 SGHRS and CDR2 YFSETQ. This CDR3 contains 13 residues. The V segment lost 3 bases and the J segment 4 bases; nucleotides outside the gene matches: 2. Here the CDR3 DNA reads TGCGCCAGCAGCTCAGGGGGCGGCACTGAAGCTTTCTTT. As protein: CASSSGGGTEAFF.

This sequence joins TRBV28 and TRBJ1-4; D uncertain. CDR1 is MDHEN and CDR2 is SYDVKM in the germline V gene. There are 15 residues in the CDR3. The V end was cut by 1 base, the J end by 5 bases, with 11 bases between. The CDR3 sequence is CASSLSAGLNEKLFF. The CDR3 nucleotides read TGTGCCAGCAGTTTATCGGCAGGTTTAAATGAAAAACTGTTTTTT.

V usage is TRBV20-1 and J usage is TRBJ1-1; D gene unclear. CDR1 and CDR2 from the germline V gene are DFQATT and SNEGSKA (reference sequence). Trimming shortened V by 7 bases and J by 0 bases, and 6 bases separated the two germline ends. The CDR3 is 11 residues long. For the CDR3, the DNA is TGCAGTGGCCTAGTGAACACTGAAGCTTTCTTT. It specifies CSGLVNTEAFF.

This rearrangement joins TRBV5-1 to TRBJ1-1, with 8 bases lining up with TRBD1. Germline V gives CDR1 SGHRS, CDR2 YFSETQ. The CDR3 consists of 14 residues. V was clipped by 5 bases and J by 7 bases; unmatched bases: 10. DNA for the CDR3: TGCGCCAGCAGGCCGGACAGGGCTGAGGGTGAAGCTTTCTTT. Protein: CASRPDRAEGEAFF.

The chain is built from TRBV19 and TRBJ1-4; 8 bases are a match to TRBD1. Germline CDR1 reads LNHDA; CDR2 reads SQIVND (reference sequence). V was clipped by 4 bases and J by 8 bases; unmatched bases: 3. The CDR3 is made up of 13 amino acids. The CDR3 DNA reads TGTGCCAGTAGTACTTCAGGGGGCGAAAAACTGTTTTTT. Translated: CASSTSGGEKLFF.